Below are 5 T cell receptor beta chains sequenced from a single sample in a study of blood T cell repertoires in COVID-19. The method was immunoSEQ multiplex PCR; TCRdb's version includes in-frame clones alone and lacks a portion of them. The data hold 250,000 to 300,000 clones, with around 89% observed a single time. The sample comprised PBMCs or T cells enriched from blood (not recorded which). These receptors all come from a woman aged 60-75 years in a cohort exposed to, infected with or recovered from COVID-19 (not recorded which).

V is TRBV10-3 and J is TRBJ2-1, with D possibly matching TRBD1 (5 bases). Germline CDR1 is ENHRY and CDR2 is SYGVKD. Trimming removed 8 bases at V and 0 bases at J, with 8 bases between. The CDR3 runs 13 residues. CDR3 coding DNA: TGTGCCATCTCCCAGGGCTCCTACAATGAGCAGTTCTTC. Amino acid sequence: CAISQGSYNEQFF.

This clone has just one count. The gene calls are TRBV5-1 and TRBJ2-1; 9 bases are a match to TRBD1. This CDR3 comprises 18 residues. V trimming: 4 bases; J trimming: 0 bases; junction bases outside the gene matches: 11. Germline assignment: CDR1 SGHRS and CDR2 YFSETQ. In DNA, the CDR3 is TGCGCCAGCAGCGGCGGGACAGGGCGGTATGTCTCCTACAATGAGCAGTTCTTC. Protein sequence: CASSGGTGRYVSYNEQFF.

The chain uses TRBV3-1 (or the pseudogene TRBV3-2) and TRBJ1-6; 9 nucleotides align to TRBD1. The CDR3 runs 15 residues. Looked up from germline, CDR1 is LGHDT and CDR2 is YNNKEL (reference sequence). Unmatched junction bases numbered 5, after V lost 1 base and J lost 10 bases. CDR3 sequence: CASSQGYRGRSPLHF. The DNA for the CDR3 is TGTGCCAGCAGCCAAGGGTACAGGGGGCGATCACCCCTCCACTTT.

The CDR3 is CASSLGLRGLNTEAFF. The DNA of the CDR3 is TGTGCCAGCAGCTTGGGTCTCAGGGGCTTGAACACTGAAGCTTTCTTT. The rearrangement links TRBV5-6 to TRBJ1-1; D perhaps matches TRBD1 (6 bases). The V gene lost 0 bases and the J gene lost 0 bases, with 12 bases spanning the gap. Looked up from germline, CDR1 is SGHDT and CDR2 is YYEEEE. There are 16 residues in the CDR3.

V gene TRBV28 combines with J gene TRBJ2-5, with TRBD1 identical over 9 bases. The CDR3 is made up of 15 amino acids. The trim removed 2 bases at V and 4 bases at J, leaving 5 bases unmatched. In germline, CDR1 is MDHEN, CDR2 SYDVKM. Written as DNA, the CDR3 is TGTGCCAGCAGTTTAAGCACAGGGGGCCCAGAGACCCAGTACTTC. It is translated as CASSLSTGGPETQYF.